The 4 T cell receptor beta chains in this list originate from one sample, sequenced in a study of technical replicates of blood from a few donors (dated by TCRdb to the late 2010s). Library creation used the immunoSEQ multiplex PCR assay. TCRdb retrieved this table from immuneACCESS and kept in-frame rearrangements only. Not all clones are present; in checked studies, unresolved V genes account for under half, and no reason is known for the remainder. Recorded for this sample are 80,000 to 100,000 clones; approximately 96% of them occurred a single time. The top ten clones comprise approximately 0.33% of the sample. The specimen was T cells isolated from PBMCs. These TCRs come from a human donor in good health.

The chain has TRBV27 and TRBJ2-1; TRBD2 aligns across 11 bases. This CDR3 is built from 14 residues. The V gene's germline CDR1 is MNHEY and CDR2 SMNVEV (reference sequence). The junction had 7 bases not matched to a gene; V was cut back by 8 bases and J by 7 bases. CDR3 amino acids: CASQLAGDQNEQFF. The CDR3 coding sequence is TGTGCCAGCCAACTAGCGGGAGATCAAAATGAGCAGTTCTTC.

In its sample, this clone was seen once. The chain has TRBV5-1 and TRBJ2-7, with TRBD2 matching over 11 bases. CDR1 SGHRS and CDR2 YFSETQ come from the germline V gene. V lost 4 bases and J lost 5; bases outside the gene matches: 11. The CDR3 is 16 amino acids. This CDR3 is CASSRTSSGRRNEQYF. In DNA, the CDR3 is TGCGCCAGCAGCAGGACCTCTAGCGGGAGGAGGAACGAGCAGTACTTC.

This chain uses TRBV7-3 with TRBJ2-7, with D perhaps TRBD2 (6 bases). CDR3 length equals 14 residues. The germline gives CDR1 SGHTA, CDR2 FQGTGA. The germline V and J ends were trimmed by 7 bases and 1 base, with 14 bases remaining between them. This chain's CDR3 is CASNWNGGSYEQYF. The CDR3 coding sequence is TGTGCCAGCAATTGGAACGGGGGTTCCTACGAGCAGTACTTC.

Many counts were recorded for this clone. This CDR3 reads CASGLVRIIGQGITEAFF. CDR3 in DNA: TGTGCTAGTGGTTTGGTAAGGATTATCGGACAGGGAATCACTGAAGCTTTCTTT. V and J are TRBV12-5 and TRBJ1-1, with 8 positions matching TRBD1. Per the germline V gene, CDR1 is LGHNT and CDR2 is FRNRAP. This CDR3 spans 18 amino acids. J gave up 4 bases and V 0 bases, and 13 bases lay outside the gene matches.